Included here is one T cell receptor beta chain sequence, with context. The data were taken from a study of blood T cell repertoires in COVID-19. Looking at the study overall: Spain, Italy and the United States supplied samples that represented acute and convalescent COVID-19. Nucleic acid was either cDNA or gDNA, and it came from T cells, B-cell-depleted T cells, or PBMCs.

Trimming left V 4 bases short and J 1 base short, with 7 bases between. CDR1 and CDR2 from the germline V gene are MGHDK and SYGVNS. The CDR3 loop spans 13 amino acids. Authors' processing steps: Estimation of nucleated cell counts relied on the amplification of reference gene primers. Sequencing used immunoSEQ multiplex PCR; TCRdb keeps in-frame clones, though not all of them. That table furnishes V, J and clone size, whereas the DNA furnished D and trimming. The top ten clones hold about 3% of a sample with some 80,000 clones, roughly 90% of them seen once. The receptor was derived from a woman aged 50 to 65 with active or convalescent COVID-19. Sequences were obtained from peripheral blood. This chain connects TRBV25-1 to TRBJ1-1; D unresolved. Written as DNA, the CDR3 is TGTGCCAGCAGTGGAGCAGGGAACACTGAAGCTTTCTTT. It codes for CASSGAGNTEAFF.